This entry features one T cell receptor beta chain sequence. Original analysis: Scientists estimated how many nucleated cells there were by amplifying reference gene primers. Profiling relied on immunoSEQ multiplex PCR, and the TCRdb table lists in-frame clones only, not all of them. The D gene and trimming were derived from the DNA, and the V and J assignments and clone size from that table. The table has some 150,000 clones, 70% to 80% seen once; the top ten hold around 9.5%. This sample was taken from a study of blood T cell repertoires in COVID-19. For the study at large: Samples came from the United States, Italy and Spain, spanning acute and convalescent COVID-19. T cells, B-cell-depleted T cells, or PBMCs provided the cDNA or gDNA that served as material.

V lost 4 bases to trimming and J lost 10 bases, with 21 bases between them. The CDR3 has 15 residues. Germline assignment: CDR1 SGHDT and CDR2 YYEEEE. The material sequenced was peripheral blood. This chain links TRBV5-6 with TRBJ2-1; D is perhaps TRBD2 (6 bases). The TCR originated in a woman in her forties or fifties with active or convalescent COVID-19. The CDR3 spells CASSPSFARSGEQFF. Here the CDR3 DNA reads TGTGCCAGCAGCCCGTCATTTGCTCGCAGCGGGGAGCAGTTCTTC.